This T cell receptor (beta chain) was identified in a study of blood T cell repertoires in COVID-19. At the level of the study: From T cells, B-cell-depleted T cells, or PBMCs came the material, which was cDNA or gDNA.

This clone has a handful of counts. Generated by immunoSEQ multiplex PCR, the TCRdb table keeps only in-frame clones and is missing some. The sample has some 360,000 clones, approximately 89% seen once. CDR1 is SEHNR, CDR2 FQNEAQ, per germline (reference sequence). The V gene lost 5 bases and the J gene lost 5 bases, with 10 bases spanning the gap. This CDR3 has 14 amino acids. Sequenced sample: peripheral blood. The chain has TRBV7-9 and TRBJ1-6, with no clear D. The sequence derives from a woman aged 55-69 years with COVID-19, enrolled during active disease. The chain's CDR3 is CASSRDGDNSPLHF. DNA of the CDR3: TGTGCCAGCAGCAGAGACGGGGATAATTCACCCCTCCACTTT.